This T cell receptor beta chain was captured in a study of prognosis after radiotherapy for stage I lung cancer. Study-level information: Enrolled patients comprised around 13 with newly diagnosed primary stage I lung tumors and four to six with oligometastatic NSCLC after surgical resection of the primary tumor. No patient had concurrent therapy with stereotactic body radiotherapy.

This clonotype was counted at least ten times. TCR beta CDR3 amplification from genomic DNA was performed by two-round multiplex PCR. The authors ran first-round PCR with primers specific to each TRBV and TRBJ gene. In TCRdb, the multiplex PCR reads were re-called with MiXCR into one record per CDR3 protein. The data contain 15,000 or so distinct CDR3 sequences, approximately 28% of them seen just once; the ten biggest clones take up 31%. There are 14 residues in the CDR3. V lost 4 bases and J 6 bases, leaving 16 bases between the germline ends. CDR1 and CDR2 (germline): MDHEN, SYDVKM. The receptor was derived from a donor of 50 years or more with non-small cell lung cancer. The chain combines TRBV28 with TRBJ2-7; TRBD1 or TRBD2 may be the D gene (5 bases each). The material sequenced was PBMCs, taken before or after stereotactic body radiation therapy (not recorded which). CDR3 DNA sequence: TGTGCCAGCAGTTCCGGGACGGGTGTACGCGAGCAGTACTTC. The encoded protein is CASSSGTGVREQYF.